Each of the 5 T cell receptor beta chains below was sequenced from the same sample in a study of CXCR3-negative and CXCR3-positive naive CD8 T cells. The authors made the TRB cDNA libraries by 5' RACE using UMI labels. TCRdb reprocessed the 5' RACE reads; each CDR3 protein has one entry and no DNA is given. This sample's clone table lists some 130,000 distinct CDR3 sequences. Sequenced sample: naive CXCR3- CD8+ T cells from blood. As for subset: CD45RO-CCR7+CD27+CD95- naive CD8+ T cells lacking CXCR3 (TNR3-). The origin of the receptors is a human donor in good health. Some clones in this sample may be carry-over from other donors' samples.

The V call is TRBV12-3 or TRBV12-4, the J call TRBJ2-5. The CDR3 runs 14 residues. CDR3 protein: CASSLYGTQETQYF.

The chain combines TRBV7-6 with TRBJ2-1. Per the germline V gene, CDR1 is SGHVS and CDR2 is FNYEAQ. CDR3 size: 16 residues. This CDR3 is CASSPRTTSSYNEQFF.

V gene TRBV5-5 combines with J gene TRBJ1-5; TCRdb gives TRBD1 as the D gene, but with no DNA this cannot be confirmed. The CDR3 loop spans 16 amino acids. Germline V gene data show CDR1 as SGHKS and CDR2 as YYEKEE (reference sequence). This CDR3 is CASSLYGQGSNQPQHF. Drawing the rest from reference TRBV5-5 and TRBJ1-5, the complete variable domain is DAGVTQSPTHLIKTRGQQVTLRCSPISGHKSVSWYQQVLGQGPQFIFQYYEKEERGRGNFPDRFSARQFPNYSSELNVNALLLGDSALYLCASSLYGQGSNQPQHFGDGTRLSIL.

The chain couples TRBV7-6 to TRBJ2-7; TCRdb designates TRBD2, a call that cannot be tested without DNA. This CDR3 has 15 residues. Germline CDR1 reads SGHVS; CDR2 reads FNYEAQ. The CDR3: CASSLEASKSYEQYF. The whole variable domain, filled in from reference TRBV7-6 and TRBJ2-7, reads GAGVSQSPRYKVTKRGQDVALRCDPISGHVSLYWYRQALGQGPEFLTYFNYEAQQDKSGLPNDRFSAERPEGSISTLTIQRTEQRDSAMYRCASSLEASKSYEQYFGPGTRLTVT.

V and J are TRBV5-1 and TRBJ1-1. Germline V CDR1 and CDR2: SGHRS, YFSETQ. The CDR3 runs 12 residues. The CDR3 here is CASSLVGTEAFF. Using reference TRBV5-1 and TRBJ1-1 for the parts outside the CDR3, the full variable domain is KAGVTQTPRYLIKTRGQQVTLSCSPISGHRSVSWYQQTPGQGLQFLFEYFSETQRNKGNFPGRFSGRQFSNSRSEMNVSTLELGDSALYLCASSLVGTEAFFGQGTRLTVV.